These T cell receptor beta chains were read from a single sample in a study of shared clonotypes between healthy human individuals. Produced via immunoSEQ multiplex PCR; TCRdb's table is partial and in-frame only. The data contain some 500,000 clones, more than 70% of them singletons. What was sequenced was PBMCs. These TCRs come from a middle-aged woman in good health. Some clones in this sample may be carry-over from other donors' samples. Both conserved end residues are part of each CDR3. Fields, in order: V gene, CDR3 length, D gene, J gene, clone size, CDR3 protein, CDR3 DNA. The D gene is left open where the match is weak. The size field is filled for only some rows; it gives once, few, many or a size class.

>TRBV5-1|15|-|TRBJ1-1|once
CASSLGQVGVTEAFF
TGCGCCAGCAGCTTGGGGCAGGTGGGGGTAACTGAAGCTTTCTTT
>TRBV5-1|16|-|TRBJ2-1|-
CASSYQAGTPPGEQFF
TGCGCCAGCAGCTACCAGGCCGGGACTCCCCCGGGGGAGCAGTTCTTC
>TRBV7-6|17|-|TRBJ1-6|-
CASSLDQVLPANSPLHF
TGTGCCAGCAGCTTAGATCAGGTTCTACCAGCCAATTCACCCCTCCACTTT
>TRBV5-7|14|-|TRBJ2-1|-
CASGDSGSYNEQFF
TGTGCCAGCGGTGACTCTGGCTCCTACAATGAGCAGTTCTTC
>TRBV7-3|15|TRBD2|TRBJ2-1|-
CASSPGLAGTGEQFF
TGTGCCAGCAGCCCGGGACTAGCGGGAACGGGCGAGCAGTTCTTC
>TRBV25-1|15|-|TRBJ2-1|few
CASSGTDYSYNEQFF
TGTGCCAGCAGTGGGACTGATTACTCCTACAATGAGCAGTTCTTC
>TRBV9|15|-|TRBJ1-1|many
CASSPRPGLNTEAFF
TGTGCCAGCAGCCCTCGCCCCGGGCTGAACACTGAAGCTTTCTTT
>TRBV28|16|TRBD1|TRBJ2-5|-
CASSSWDRRQQETQYF
TGTGCCAGCAGCTCCTGGGACAGGCGGCAACAAGAGACCCAGTACTTC
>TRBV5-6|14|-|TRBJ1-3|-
CASSPRTAGNTIYF
TGTGCCAGCAGCCCCAGGACAGCCGGAAACACCATATATTTT
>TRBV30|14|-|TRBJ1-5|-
CAWTSRDLQGPQHF
TGTGCCTGGACGTCTCGGGACCTTCAAGGGCCCCAGCATTTT
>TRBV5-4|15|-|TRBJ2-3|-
CASSLGGQSTDTQYF
TGTGCCAGCAGCTTGGGTGGACAGTCCACAGATACGCAGTATTTT
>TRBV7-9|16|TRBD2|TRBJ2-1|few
CASSPSYREGLDEQFF
TGTGCCAGCAGCCCCTCCTATCGGGAGGGCCTCGATGAGCAGTTCTTC
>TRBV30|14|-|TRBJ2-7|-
CAWSPGLPLGEQYF
TGTGCCTGGAGTCCGGGCCTGCCCCTGGGCGAGCAGTACTTC
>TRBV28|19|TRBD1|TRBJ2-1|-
CASSSTGTGAVGGWNEQFF
TGTGCCAGCAGTTCCACGGGGACAGGGGCCGTCGGCGGTTGGAATGAGCAGTTCTTC
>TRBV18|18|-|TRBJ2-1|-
CASSPNRYGAPLDNEQFF
TGTGCCAGCTCACCGAACCGCTACGGGGCGCCCCTAGACAATGAGCAGTTCTTC
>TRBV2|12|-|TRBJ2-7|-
CASRRSSYEQYF
TGTGCCAGCAGGCGAAGTTCCTACGAGCAGTACTTC
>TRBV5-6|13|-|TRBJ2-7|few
CASSPTRWTEQYF
TGTGCCAGCAGCCCGACCCGTTGGACCGAGCAGTACTTC
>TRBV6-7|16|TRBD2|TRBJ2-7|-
CASSYSVCGRGYEQYF
TGTGCCAGCAGTTACTCGGTTTGCGGGAGGGGCTACGAGCAGTACTTC
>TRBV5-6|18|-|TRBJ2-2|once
CASSLTPAWQFVSGELFF
TGTGCCAGCAGCTTGACCCCGGCCTGGCAGTTTGTCTCCGGGGAGCTGTTTTTT
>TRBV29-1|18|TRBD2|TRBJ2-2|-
CSVSGTSARASNTGELFF
TGCAGCGTCTCCGGGACTAGCGCTAGGGCTTCGAACACCGGGGAGCTGTTTTTT
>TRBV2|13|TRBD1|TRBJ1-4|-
CASSETGLEKLFF
TGTGCCAGCAGTGAGACAGGGCTGGAAAAACTGTTTTTT
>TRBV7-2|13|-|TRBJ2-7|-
CASSLGRLYEQYF
TGTGCCAGCAGCTTAGGCCGACTATACGAGCAGTACTTC
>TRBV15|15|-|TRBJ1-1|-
CATSRHLVGSTEAFF
TGTGCCACCAGCAGACATCTTGTGGGTTCTACTGAAGCTTTCTTT
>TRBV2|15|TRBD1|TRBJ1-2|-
CASVGWTGMTHGYTF
TGTGCCAGCGTGGGGTGGACAGGGATGACCCATGGCTACACCTTC
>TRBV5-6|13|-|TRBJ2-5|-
CASSDKIEETQYF
TGTGCCAGCAGCGATAAAATTGAAGAGACCCAGTACTTC
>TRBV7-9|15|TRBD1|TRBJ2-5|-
CASSLARQGRETQYF
TGTGCCAGCAGCTTAGCAAGACAGGGGAGGGAGACCCAGTACTTC
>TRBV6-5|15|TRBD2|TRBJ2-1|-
CASSYRTSGYNEQFF
TGTGCCAGCAGTTATCGGACTAGCGGTTACAATGAGCAGTTCTTC
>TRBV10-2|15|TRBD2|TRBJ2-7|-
CASSEGEGTSYEQYF
TGCGCCAGCAGTGAGGGGGAGGGGACCTCCTACGAGCAGTACTTC
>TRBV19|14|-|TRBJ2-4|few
CASSRSQGGNIQYF
TGTGCCAGTAGTCGGAGTCAGGGTGGGAACATTCAGTACTTC
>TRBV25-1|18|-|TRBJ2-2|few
CASSEFLGPGKRTGELFF
TGTGCCAGCAGTGAATTCCTCGGTCCGGGGAAGAGAACCGGGGAGCTGTTTTTT
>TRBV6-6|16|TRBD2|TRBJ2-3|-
CASSHLVREGPNTQYF
TGTGCCAGCAGTCACCTCGTCCGGGAGGGCCCAAATACGCAGTATTTT
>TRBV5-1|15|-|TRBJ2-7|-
CASSLGTGTSYEQYF
TGCGCCAGCAGCTTGGGTACTGGGACATCCTACGAGCAGTACTTC
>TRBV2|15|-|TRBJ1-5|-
CASSEPLAGDQPQHF
TGTGCCAGCAGTGAACCCCTCGCAGGGGATCAGCCCCAGCATTTT
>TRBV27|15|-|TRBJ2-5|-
CASSLGRTGGETQYF
TGTGCCAGCAGTTTGGGACGGACGGGCGGAGAGACCCAGTACTTC
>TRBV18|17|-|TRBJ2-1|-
CASSPGDRAIWRDEQFF
TGTGCCAGCTCACCAGGCGACAGGGCCATTTGGAGGGATGAGCAGTTCTTC
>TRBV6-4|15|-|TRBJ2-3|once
CASSTASGDTDTQYF
TGTGCCAGCAGTACTGCGAGTGGAGATACAGATACGCAGTATTTT
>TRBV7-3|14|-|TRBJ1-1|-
CASSSLGSATEAFF
TGTGCCAGCAGCTCGCTCGGTTCGGCGACTGAAGCTTTCTTT
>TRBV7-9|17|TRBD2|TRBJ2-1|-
CASSFGLAGASYNEQFF
TGTGCCAGCAGCTTCGGACTAGCGGGAGCGTCCTACAATGAGCAGTTCTTC
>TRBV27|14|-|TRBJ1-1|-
CASRPRDGTTEAFF
TGTGCCAGCAGACCGCGCGACGGGACCACTGAAGCTTTCTTT
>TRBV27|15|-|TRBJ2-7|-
CASSCPGDSSYEQYF
TGTGCCAGCAGTTGTCCGGGCGATAGCTCCTACGAGCAGTACTTC
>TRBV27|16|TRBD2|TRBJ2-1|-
CASSLSGTSRYNEQFF
TGTGCCAGCAGTTTAAGTGGGACTAGCAGATACAATGAGCAGTTCTTC
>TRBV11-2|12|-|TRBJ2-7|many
CASSRTPYEQYF
TGTGCCAGCAGCCGAACCCCCTACGAGCAGTACTTC
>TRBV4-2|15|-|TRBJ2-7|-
CASSQDWAGTYEQYF
TGTGCCAGCAGCCAAGATTGGGCAGGTACCTACGAGCAGTACTTC
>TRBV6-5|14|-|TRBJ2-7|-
CASSRWDSSYEQYF
TGTGCCAGCAGTAGGTGGGATAGCTCCTACGAGCAGTACTTC
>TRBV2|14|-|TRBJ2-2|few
CASTELAQTGELFF
TGTGCCAGCACGGAATTAGCCCAAACCGGGGAGCTGTTTTTT
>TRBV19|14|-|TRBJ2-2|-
CASLGSANTGELFF
TGTGCCAGCTTGGGCAGTGCGAACACCGGGGAGCTGTTTTTT
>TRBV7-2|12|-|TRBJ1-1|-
CASSLNSHRAFF
TGTGCCAGCAGCTTAAACTCCCATCGAGCTTTCTTT